The present T cell receptor (beta chain) was sequenced within a study of blood T cell repertoires in COVID-19. Study-level background: Both acute and convalescent COVID-19 samples were obtained from the United States, Italy and Spain. PBMCs, B-cell-depleted T cells, or T cells provided the cDNA or gDNA that made up the material.

As originally analysed: The authors estimated nucleated cell counts from reference gene primer amplification. The method was immunoSEQ multiplex PCR; TCRdb's version includes in-frame clones alone and lacks a portion of them. V and J calls and clone size follow that table, whereas D and trimming were derived from the DNA. The sample carries around 230,000 clones, roughly 85% recorded once. In this sample, this clone turned up a few times. The TCR comes from a woman aged 40-49 years with active or convalescent COVID-19. Sequencing input: peripheral blood.

Here the CDR3 reads CASSLLDRGHILAPQHF. The DNA for the CDR3 is TGTGCCAGCAGCCTATTGGACAGGGGACATATCCTTGCGCCCCAGCATTTT. The V call is TRBV7-3, the J call TRBJ1-5; 9 bases agree with TRBD1. V shed 5 bases, J shed 9 bases, and the junction held 17 bases outside the gene matches. The CDR3 is made up of 17 amino acids. Per the germline V gene, CDR1 is SGHTA and CDR2 is FQGTGA.